The clone carrying this T cell receptor (beta chain) has ten or more counts. Its cognate antigen is unknown. Preparation of the TCRbeta library was carried out with unique molecular identifiers. TCRdb recomputed calls from the PCR reads with MiXCR, one row per CDR3 protein. The table includes more than 40,000 distinct CDR3 sequences, around 9.2% detected once. The data belong to a study of T-cell reconstitution after alpha-beta-depleted transplantation in children. Study-level points and caveats: Newly made T cells mostly supplied T-cell counts and diversity one year after transplant.

The CDR3 loop spans 16 amino acids. V shed 5 bases, J shed 2 bases, and the junction held 7 bases outside the gene matches. The sample consisted of PBMCs, mostly from graft donor cells, taken 60 days after TCRalphabeta/CD19-depleted stem cell transplant. The sequence derives from a male patient between 2 and 10 years old who had a stem cell transplant for chronic granulomatous disease, so the T cells may come from the graft donor. The chain combines TRBV12-3 or TRBV12-4 with TRBJ2-5; TRBD2 agrees at 11 bases. This CDR3 is CASSRLAGTSQETQYF. DNA for the CDR3: TGTGCCAGCAGTCGACTAGCGGGAACCTCTCAAGAGACCCAGTACTTC.